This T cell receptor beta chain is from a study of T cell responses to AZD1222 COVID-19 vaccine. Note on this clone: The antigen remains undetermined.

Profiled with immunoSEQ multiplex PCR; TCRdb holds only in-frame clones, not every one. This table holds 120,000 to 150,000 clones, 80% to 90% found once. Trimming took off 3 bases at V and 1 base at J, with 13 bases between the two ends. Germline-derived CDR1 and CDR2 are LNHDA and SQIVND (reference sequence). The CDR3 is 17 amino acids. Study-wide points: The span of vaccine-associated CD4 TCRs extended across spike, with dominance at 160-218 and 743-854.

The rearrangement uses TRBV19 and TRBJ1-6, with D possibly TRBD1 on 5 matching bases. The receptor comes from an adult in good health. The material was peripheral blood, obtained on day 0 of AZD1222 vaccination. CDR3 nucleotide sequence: TGTGCCAGTAGTATCGGTCGTGGGGGATCCTATAATTCACCCCTCCACTTT. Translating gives CASSIGRGGSYNSPLHF.